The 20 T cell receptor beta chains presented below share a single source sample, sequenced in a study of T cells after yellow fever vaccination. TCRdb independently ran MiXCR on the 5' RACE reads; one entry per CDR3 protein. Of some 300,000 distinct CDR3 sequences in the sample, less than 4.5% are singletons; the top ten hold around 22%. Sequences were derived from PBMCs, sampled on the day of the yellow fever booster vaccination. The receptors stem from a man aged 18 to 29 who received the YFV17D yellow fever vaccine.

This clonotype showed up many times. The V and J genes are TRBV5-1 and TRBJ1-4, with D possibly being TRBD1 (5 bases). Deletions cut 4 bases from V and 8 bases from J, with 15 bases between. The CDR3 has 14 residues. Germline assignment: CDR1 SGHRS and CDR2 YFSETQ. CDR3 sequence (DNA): TGCGCCAGCAGCGCAGGGTGGGGAAGCGAAAAACTGTTTTTT. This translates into CASSAGWGSEKLFF.

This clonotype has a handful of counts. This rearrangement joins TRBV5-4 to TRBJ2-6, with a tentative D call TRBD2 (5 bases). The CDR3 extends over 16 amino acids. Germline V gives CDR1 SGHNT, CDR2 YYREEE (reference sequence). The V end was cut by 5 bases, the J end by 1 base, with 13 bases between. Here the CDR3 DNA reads TGTGCCAGCAGGGCAGGCGGCGGGTCTGGGGCCAACGTCCTGACTTTC. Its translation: CASRAGGGSGANVLTF.

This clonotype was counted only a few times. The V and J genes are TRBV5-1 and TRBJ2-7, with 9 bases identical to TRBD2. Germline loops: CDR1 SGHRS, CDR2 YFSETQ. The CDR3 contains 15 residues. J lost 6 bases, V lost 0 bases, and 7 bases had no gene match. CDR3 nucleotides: TGCGCCAGCAGCTTGGAACTAAGCGGGGGGTCCGAGCAGTACTTC. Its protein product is CASSLELSGGSEQYF.

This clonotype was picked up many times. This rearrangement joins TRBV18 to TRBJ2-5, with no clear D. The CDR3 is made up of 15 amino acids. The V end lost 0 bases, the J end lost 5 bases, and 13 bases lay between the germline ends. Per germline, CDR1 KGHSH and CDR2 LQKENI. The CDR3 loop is CASSPPAQQRETQYF. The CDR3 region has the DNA TGTGCCAGCTCACCACCGGCCCAGCAGAGGGAGACCCAGTACTTC.

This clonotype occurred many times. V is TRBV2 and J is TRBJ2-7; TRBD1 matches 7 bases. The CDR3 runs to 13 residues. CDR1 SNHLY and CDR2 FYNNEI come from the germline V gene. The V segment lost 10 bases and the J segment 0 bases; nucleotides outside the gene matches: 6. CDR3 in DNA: TGTGCCATCACCGGGACAGACTCCTACGAGCAGTACTTC. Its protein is CAITGTDSYEQYF.

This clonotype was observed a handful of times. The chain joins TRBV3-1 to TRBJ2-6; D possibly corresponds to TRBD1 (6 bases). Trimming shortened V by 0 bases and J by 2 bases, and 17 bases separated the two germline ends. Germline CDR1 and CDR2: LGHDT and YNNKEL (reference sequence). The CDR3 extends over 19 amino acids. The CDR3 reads CASSQEGVLDRPGANVLTF. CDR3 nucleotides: TGTGCCAGCAGCCAAGAAGGGGTCCTAGACAGGCCTGGGGCCAACGTCCTGACTTTC.

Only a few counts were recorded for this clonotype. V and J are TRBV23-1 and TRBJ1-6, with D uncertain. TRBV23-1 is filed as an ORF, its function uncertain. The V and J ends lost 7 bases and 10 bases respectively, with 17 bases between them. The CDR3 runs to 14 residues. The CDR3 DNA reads TGCGCCAGCACTCCCCCGGGCGTTTGGTCACCCCTCCACTTT. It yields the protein CASTPPGVWSPLHF.

CDR3 DNA: TGTGCCAGCAGTGAAGGCGGGGTCTACAATGAGCAGTTCTTC. Translating gives CASSEGGVYNEQFF. The rearrangement uses TRBV2 and TRBJ2-1; maybe TRBD2 (6 bases). The CDR3 loop spans 14 amino acids. V gave up 1 base and J gave up 3 bases, with 7 bases separating them. From germline, CDR1 is SNHLY and CDR2 FYNNEI.

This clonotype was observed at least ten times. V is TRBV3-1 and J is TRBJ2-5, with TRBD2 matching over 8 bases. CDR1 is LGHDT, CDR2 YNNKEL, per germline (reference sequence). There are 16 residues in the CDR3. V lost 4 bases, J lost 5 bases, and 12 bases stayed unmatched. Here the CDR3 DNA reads TGTGCCAGCAGCCTGTTTGGGCGGGGGGCCGGGGAGACCCAGTACTTC. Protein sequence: CASSLFGRGAGETQYF.

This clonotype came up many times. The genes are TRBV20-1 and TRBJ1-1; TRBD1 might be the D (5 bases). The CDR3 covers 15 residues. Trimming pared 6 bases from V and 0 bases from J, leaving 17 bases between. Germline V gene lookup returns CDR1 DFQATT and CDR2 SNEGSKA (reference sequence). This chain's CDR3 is CSAGGEPGMNTEAFF. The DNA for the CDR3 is TGCAGTGCGGGAGGGGAACCAGGGATGAACACTGAAGCTTTCTTT.

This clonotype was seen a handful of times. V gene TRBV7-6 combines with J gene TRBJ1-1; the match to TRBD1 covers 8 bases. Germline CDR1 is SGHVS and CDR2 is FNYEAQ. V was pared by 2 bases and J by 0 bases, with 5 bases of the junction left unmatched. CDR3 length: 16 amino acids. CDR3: CASSLFSGQVNTEAFF. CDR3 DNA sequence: TGTGCCAGCAGCTTATTTTCGGGACAGGTGAACACTGAAGCTTTCTTT.

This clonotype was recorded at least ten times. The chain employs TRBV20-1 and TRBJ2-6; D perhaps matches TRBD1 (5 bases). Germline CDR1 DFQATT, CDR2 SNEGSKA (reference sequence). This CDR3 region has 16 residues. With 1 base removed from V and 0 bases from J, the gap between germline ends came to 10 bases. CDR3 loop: CSARGRASSGANVLTF. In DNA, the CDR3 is TGCAGTGCTAGAGGCAGGGCGAGCTCTGGGGCCAACGTCCTGACTTTC.

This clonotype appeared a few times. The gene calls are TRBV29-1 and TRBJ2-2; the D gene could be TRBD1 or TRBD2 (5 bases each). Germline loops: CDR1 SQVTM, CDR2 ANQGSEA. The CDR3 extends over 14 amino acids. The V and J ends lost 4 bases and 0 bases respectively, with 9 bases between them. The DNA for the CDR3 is TGCAGCGTTGGGGACCGCTCGAACACCGGGGAGCTGTTTTTT. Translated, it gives CSVGDRSNTGELFF.

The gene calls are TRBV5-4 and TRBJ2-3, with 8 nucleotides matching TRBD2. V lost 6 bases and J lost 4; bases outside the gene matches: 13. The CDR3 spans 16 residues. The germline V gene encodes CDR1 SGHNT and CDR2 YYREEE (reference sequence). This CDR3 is CASTLWASGGADTQYF. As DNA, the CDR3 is TGTGCCAGCACCCTCTGGGCCTCCGGGGGGGCAGATACGCAGTATTTT.

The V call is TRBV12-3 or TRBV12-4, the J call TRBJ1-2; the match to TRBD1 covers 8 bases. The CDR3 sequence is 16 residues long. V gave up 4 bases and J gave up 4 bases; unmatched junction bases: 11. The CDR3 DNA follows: TGTGCCAGCAGTTCCGGGACAGGTCTCCGGACCTATGGCTACACCTTC. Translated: CASSSGTGLRTYGYTF.

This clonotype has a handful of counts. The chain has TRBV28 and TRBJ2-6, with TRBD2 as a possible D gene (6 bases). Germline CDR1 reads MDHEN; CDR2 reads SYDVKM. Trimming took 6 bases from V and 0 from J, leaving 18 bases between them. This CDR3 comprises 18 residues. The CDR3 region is CASSRGQPGGSGANVLTF. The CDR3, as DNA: TGTGCCAGCAGCCGAGGACAACCCGGGGGCTCTGGGGCCAACGTCCTGACTTTC.

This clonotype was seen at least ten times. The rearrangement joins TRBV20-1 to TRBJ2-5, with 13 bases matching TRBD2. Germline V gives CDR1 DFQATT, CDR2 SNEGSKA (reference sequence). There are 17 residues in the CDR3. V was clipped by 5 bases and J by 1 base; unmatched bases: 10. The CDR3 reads CSAAGVLAGGLQETQYF. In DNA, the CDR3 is TGCAGTGCTGCTGGGGTACTAGCGGGGGGGCTCCAAGAGACCCAGTACTTC.

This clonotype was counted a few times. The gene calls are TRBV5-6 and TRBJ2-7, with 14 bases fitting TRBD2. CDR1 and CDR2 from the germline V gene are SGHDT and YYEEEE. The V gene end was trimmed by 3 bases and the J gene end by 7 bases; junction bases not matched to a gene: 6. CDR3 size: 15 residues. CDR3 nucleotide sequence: TGTGCCAGCAGCTCAACTGGACTAGCGGGGGGTGAGCAGTACGTC. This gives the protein CASSSTGLAGGEQYV.

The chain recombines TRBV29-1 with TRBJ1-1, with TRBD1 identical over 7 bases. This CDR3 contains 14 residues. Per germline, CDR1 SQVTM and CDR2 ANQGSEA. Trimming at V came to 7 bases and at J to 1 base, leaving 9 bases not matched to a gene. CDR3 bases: TGCAGCGGGGGCCCGGGACAGACGAACACTGAAGCTTTCTTT. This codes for CSGGPGQTNTEAFF.

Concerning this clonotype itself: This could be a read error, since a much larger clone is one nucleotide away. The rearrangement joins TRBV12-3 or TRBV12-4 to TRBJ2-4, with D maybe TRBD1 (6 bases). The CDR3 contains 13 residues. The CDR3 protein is CVSRPRGKNIQYF. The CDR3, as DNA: TGTGTCAGCAGGCCCAGGGGTAAAAACATTCAGTACTTC.